This TCR beta chain is from a study of control samples from healthy donors and cancer patients. CDR1 is SEHNR and CDR2 is FQNEAQ in the germline V gene (reference sequence). This CDR3 contains 14 residues. The V end was cut by 1 base, the J end by 0 bases, with 6 bases between. Profiling relied on immunoSEQ multiplex PCR, and the TCRdb table lists in-frame clones only, not all of them. The profile shows roughly 130,000 clones, 75% to 95% of them singletons. This TCR was sampled from a man between 18 and 29 years old in good health. The chain recombines TRBV7-9 with TRBJ1-1; D not certain. Sequencing was done on a sample of blood. CDR3 bases: TGTGCCAGCAGCTTAGGGGGTTTGAACACTGAAGCTTTCTTT. Protein product: CASSLGGLNTEAFF.